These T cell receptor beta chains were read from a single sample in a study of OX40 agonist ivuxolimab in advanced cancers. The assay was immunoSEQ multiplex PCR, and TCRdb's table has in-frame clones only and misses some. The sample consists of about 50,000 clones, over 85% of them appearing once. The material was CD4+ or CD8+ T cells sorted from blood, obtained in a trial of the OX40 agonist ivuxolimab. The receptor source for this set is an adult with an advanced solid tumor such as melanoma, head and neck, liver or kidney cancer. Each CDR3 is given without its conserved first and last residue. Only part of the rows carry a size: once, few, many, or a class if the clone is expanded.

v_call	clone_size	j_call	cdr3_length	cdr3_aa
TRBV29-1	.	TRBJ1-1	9	STPENTEAF
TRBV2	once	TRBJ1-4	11	ASTGAPDEKLF
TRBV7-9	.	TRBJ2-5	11	ASSLTTGGTQY
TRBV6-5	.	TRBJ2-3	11	ASSYAGTDTQY
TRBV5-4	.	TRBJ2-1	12	ASSLGLAGNEQF
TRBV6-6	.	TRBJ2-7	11	ASSPNQPYEQY
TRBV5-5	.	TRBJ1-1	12	ASSLGQGGTEAF
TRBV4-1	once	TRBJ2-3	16	ASSQDPILAGIADTQY
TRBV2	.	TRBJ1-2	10	ASYRGGYGYT
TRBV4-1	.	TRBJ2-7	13	ASSQVPGQVYEQY
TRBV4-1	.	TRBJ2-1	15	ASSQDPRTSGYNEQF
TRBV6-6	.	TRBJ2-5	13	ASSSVSGVQETQY
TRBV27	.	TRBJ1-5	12	ASSPYRSNQPQH
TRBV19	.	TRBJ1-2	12	ASREAGTYRPAA
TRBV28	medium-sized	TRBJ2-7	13	ASSSWVINSYEQY
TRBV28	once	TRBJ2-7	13	AASEDKGIVGEQY
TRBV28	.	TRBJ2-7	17	ASSPSTAVAGGPLNEQY
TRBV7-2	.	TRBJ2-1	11	ASSPGQGYEQF
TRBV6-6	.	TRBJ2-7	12	ASSGPLTSYEQY
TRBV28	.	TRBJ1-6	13	ASSDPGTYNSPLH
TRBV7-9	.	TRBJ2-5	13	ASSLGFAPRETQY
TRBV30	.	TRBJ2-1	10	AWSRDVNEQF
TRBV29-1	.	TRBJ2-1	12	SVPTAGDYNEQF
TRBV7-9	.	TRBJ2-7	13	ASSMGLAGTLEQY
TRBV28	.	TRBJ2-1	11	ASSWDRGDEQF
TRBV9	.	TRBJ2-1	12	ASSVGDRVNEQF
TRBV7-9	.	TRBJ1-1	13	ASSDWTDMNTEAF
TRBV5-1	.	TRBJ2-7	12	ASSLEVQTGEQY
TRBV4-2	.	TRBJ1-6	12	ASSSGTDNSPLH
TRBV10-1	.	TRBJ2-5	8	AAYQETQY
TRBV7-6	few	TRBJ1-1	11	ASSSDRGTEAF
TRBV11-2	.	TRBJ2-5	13	ASSLPGPGWETQY
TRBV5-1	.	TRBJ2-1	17	ASRGQGEFIGGSYNEQF
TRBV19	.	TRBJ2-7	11	ASSGTGADEQY
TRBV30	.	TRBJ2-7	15	ARFRDRALAGSYEQY
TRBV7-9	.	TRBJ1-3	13	ASSLVGVSGNTIY
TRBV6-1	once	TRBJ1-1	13	ASSDPGQGGTEAF
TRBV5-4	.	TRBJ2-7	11	ASSQGEYYEQY
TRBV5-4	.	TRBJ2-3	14	ASSLALAGEADTQY
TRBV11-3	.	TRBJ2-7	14	ASSLTPTGSSYEQY